One and the same sample provided the 14 T cell receptor beta chains below, sequenced in a study of blood T cell repertoires in COVID-19. Assay: immunoSEQ multiplex PCR; the TCRdb copy retains only in-frame clones and omits some. The table has 200,000 to 300,000 clones, 88% seen once; the top ten hold around 6.5%. What was sequenced was peripheral blood. The receptors stem from a woman under 40 with COVID-19, enrolled during active disease.

The V and J genes are TRBV7-9 and TRBJ1-5; 7 bases align to TRBD1. From germline, CDR1 is SEHNR and CDR2 FQNEAQ (reference sequence). The CDR3 sequence is 14 residues long. After removal of 4 bases from V and 7 bases from J, the junction contained 7 bases not matched to a gene. For the CDR3, the DNA is TGTGCCAGCAGCTCCCCCGACAGGGCCCAGCCCCAGCATTTT. Translation gives CASSSPDRAQPQHF.

The chain uses TRBV15 and TRBJ1-6; maybe TRBD1 (6 bases). With 0 bases removed from V and 6 bases from J, the gap between germline ends came to 12 bases. This CDR3 is 16 amino acids long. From germline, CDR1 is LNHNV and CDR2 YYDKDF (reference sequence). This CDR3 reads CATSRDLGRGNSPLHF. In DNA, the CDR3 is TGTGCCACCAGCAGAGATCTCGGCAGGGGTAATTCACCCCTCCACTTT.

The chain carries TRBV5-6 and TRBJ2-3, with D possibly matching TRBD2 (5 bases). Germline V gives CDR1 SGHDT, CDR2 YYEEEE. V was pared by 4 bases and J by 5 bases, with 17 bases between. The CDR3 loop spans 15 amino acids. Here the CDR3 reads CASSLGSRGRDTQYF. The CDR3 DNA is TGTGCCAGCAGCCTCGGGTCCCGGGGAAGAGATACGCAGTATTTT.

The chain employs TRBV6-2 or TRBV6-3 and TRBJ2-1; D may be TRBD2 (5 bases). The CDR3 covers 15 residues. V shed 6 bases and J shed 5 bases, with 17 bases lying between them. Germline lookup yields CDR1 MNHEY and CDR2 SVGEGT. DNA of the CDR3: TGTGCCAGCAGCTCCGGCGGGCCGATAAACAATGAGCAGTTCTTC. Translating gives CASSSGGPINNEQFF.

The chain employs TRBV4-1 and TRBJ1-1; 7 positions match TRBD1. J gave up 4 bases and V 9 bases, and 14 bases lay outside the gene matches. Germline lookup yields CDR1 MGHRA and CDR2 YSYEKL. The CDR3 is made up of 15 amino acids. CDR3 residues: CASRQVGTAVTEAFF. Written as DNA, the CDR3 is TGCGCCAGTCGCCAGGTAGGGACAGCGGTCACTGAAGCTTTCTTT.

This chain uses TRBV5-8 with TRBJ1-2, with TRBD1 identical over 8 bases. The V gene's germline CDR1 is SGHTS and CDR2 YDEGEE. V trimming: 0 bases; J trimming: 5 bases; junction bases outside the gene matches: 6. The CDR3 runs 15 residues. CDR3 amino acids: CASSLGGDRGYGYTF. CDR3 nucleotide sequence: TGTGCCAGCAGCTTGGGGGGTGACAGGGGTTATGGCTACACCTTC.

The J gene is TRBJ2-2, the V gene TRBV5-4; TRBD2 might be the D (5 bases). The CDR3 contains 16 residues. The germline CDR1 and CDR2 sequences are SGHNT and YYREEE (reference sequence). The V gene lost 0 bases and the J gene lost 4 bases, with 13 bases spanning the gap. CDR3 in amino acids: CASSLGGVPVTGELFF. The CDR3 DNA sequence: TGTGCCAGCAGCTTGGGGGGAGTCCCGGTCACCGGGGAGCTGTTTTTT.

The chain employs TRBV7-9 and TRBJ2-3; 8 nucleotides match TRBD2. Germline CDR1 and CDR2: SEHNR and FQNEAQ (reference sequence). The CDR3 runs 18 residues. Unmatched junction bases numbered 18, after V lost 8 bases and J lost 2 bases. The CDR3: CASREDSGSHSYTDTQYF. CDR3 in DNA: TGTGCCAGCCGGGAGGACAGCGGGAGCCACTCATACACAGATACGCAGTATTTT.

The rearrangement uses TRBV6-6 and TRBJ1-4; 9 nucleotides agree with TRBD1. V shed 8 bases, J shed 4 bases, and the junction held 5 bases outside the gene matches. This CDR3 spans 14 amino acids. Germline V CDR1 and CDR2: MNHNY, SVGAGI (reference sequence). The CDR3 region is CASLSTGGNEKLFF. CDR3 coding DNA: TGTGCCAGCCTATCGACAGGGGGTAATGAAAAACTGTTTTTT.

The rearrangement links TRBV7-9 to TRBJ2-2, with TRBD1 identical over 7 bases. V lost 2 bases and J lost 0; bases outside the gene matches: 6. The CDR3 extends over 17 amino acids. Per germline, CDR1 SEHNR and CDR2 FQNEAQ (reference sequence). The CDR3 here is CASSLLPTGANTGELFF. The CDR3 DNA reads as TGTGCCAGCAGCTTACTACCAACAGGGGCGAACACCGGGGAGCTGTTTTTT.

The V gene is TRBV11-2, the J gene TRBJ2-1; 10 nucleotides match TRBD1. There are 15 residues in the CDR3. The germline V gene has CDR1 SGHAT and CDR2 FQNNGV. V shed 5 bases and J 4 bases; nucleotides not matched to a gene: 5. The CDR3 sequence is CASSPTGGPYNEQFF. In DNA form, the CDR3 reads TGTGCCAGCAGCCCGACAGGGGGCCCTTACAATGAGCAGTTCTTC.

This chain links TRBV6-2 or TRBV6-3 with TRBJ1-5; the match to TRBD1 covers 7 bases. Trimming cost V 4 bases and J 7 bases; bases outside gene matches: 16. Germline V CDR1 and CDR2: MNHEY, SVGEGT. This CDR3 spans 17 amino acids. The chain's CDR3 is CASSFGGARQGGQPQHF. CDR3 DNA sequence: TGTGCCAGCAGTTTCGGGGGGGCCAGACAGGGAGGCCAGCCCCAGCATTTT.

J is TRBJ2-1 and V is TRBV10-3; 10 bases agree with TRBD2. Germline V lookup: CDR1 ENHRY, CDR2 SYGVKD. Trimming removed 6 bases from V and 4 bases from J; junction bases left unmatched: 9. This CDR3 has 16 residues. The CDR3 DNA follows: TGTGCCATCAGGAGGGGGGGGACTAGCGAATACAATGAGCAGTTCTTC. It translates to CAIRRGGTSEYNEQFF.

V is TRBV6-2 or TRBV6-3 and J is TRBJ1-2; D perhaps matches TRBD1 (5 bases). Germline CDR1 MNHEY, CDR2 SVGEGT. This CDR3 has 17 residues. V was pared by 0 bases and J by 4 bases, with 18 bases between. CDR3 coding DNA: TGTGCCAGCAGTTACTCGATGACAGAAAATTTAGGCTATGGCTACACCTTC. It is translated as CASSYSMTENLGYGYTF.